This paragraph reports one T cell receptor (beta chain). Antigen specificity is unknown. At one end, the junction sequence differs from germline, possibly due to a read error. Sequenced by immunoSEQ multiplex PCR; TCRdb stores in-frame clones only, minus some. Among tens of thousands of clones, roughly 87% were seen once, and the ten largest hold less than 0.35%. This record comes from a study of OX40 agonist ivuxolimab in advanced cancers. Study-wide results and caveats: More expanded clones were found, on average, in CD8+ than in CD4+ T cells.

The clonotype originates from an adult with an advanced solid tumor such as melanoma, head and neck, liver or kidney cancer. The input for sequencing was CD4+ or CD8+ T cells sorted from blood, taken in a trial of the OX40 agonist ivuxolimab.

The CDR3 DNA reads TGTGCTAGCAGCTCGGACGGACGGGAGACCCAGTACTTC. As protein: CASSSDGRETQYF. The V and J genes are TRBV7-7 and TRBJ2-5, with no clear D. The CDR3 totals 13 residues. CDR1 is SSHAT, CDR2 FNYEAQ, per germline (reference sequence).